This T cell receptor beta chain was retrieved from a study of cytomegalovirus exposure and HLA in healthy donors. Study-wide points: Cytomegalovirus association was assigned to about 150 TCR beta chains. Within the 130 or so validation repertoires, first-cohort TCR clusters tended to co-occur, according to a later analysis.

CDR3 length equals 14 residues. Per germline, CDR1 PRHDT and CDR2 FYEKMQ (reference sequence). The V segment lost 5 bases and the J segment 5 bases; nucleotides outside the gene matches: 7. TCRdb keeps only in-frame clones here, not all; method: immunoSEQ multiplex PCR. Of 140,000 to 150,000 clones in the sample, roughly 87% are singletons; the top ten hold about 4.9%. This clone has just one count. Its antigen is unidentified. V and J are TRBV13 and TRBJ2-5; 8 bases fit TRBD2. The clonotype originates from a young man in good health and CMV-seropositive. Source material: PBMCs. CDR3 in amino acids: CASSPRSGGETQYF. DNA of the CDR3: TGTGCCAGCAGCCCAAGAAGCGGGGGCGAGACCCAGTACTTC.